Here is one T cell receptor beta chain with its context. Other DNA sequences in the same sample also yield this CDR3. This entry is derived from a study of blood T cell repertoires in COVID-19. Study background: The samples span acute and convalescent COVID-19 from the United States, Italy and Spain. PBMCs, B-cell-depleted T cells, or T cells provided the cDNA or gDNA that made up the material.

Per the study methods: Amplification with reference gene primers provided the estimates of nucleated cell counts. Profiled with immunoSEQ multiplex PCR; TCRdb holds only in-frame clones, not every one. The DNA gave D and trimming, while V, J and clone size come from that table. The sample consists of approximately 80,000 clones, under 85% of them appearing once. The CDR3 is 13 residues long. The germline CDR1 and CDR2 sequences are SGHTA and FQGNSA. The V gene lost 0 bases and the J gene lost 7 bases, with 9 bases spanning the gap. The chain joins TRBV7-2 to TRBJ1-2; D is undetermined. Sequenced: peripheral blood. The clonotype originates from a woman in her seventies with acute or convalescent COVID-19. CDR3 nucleotide sequence: TGTGCCAGCAGCTTAGCAAGAGATCGTGGCTACACCTTC. Its translation: CASSLARDRGYTF.